The TCR beta chain described here comes from a study of T cell repertoires in cytomegalovirus infection. Turning to the study itself: It can be stated that public TCR beta signatures indicated CMV infection as well as a matching HLA type. Findings and limits, study-wide: It was HLA-C-restricted CMV-specific TCR beta clonotypes that dominated the response ex vivo. Accumulated public TCR beta family frequency recognized individuals carrying CMV together with the relevant HLA.

The V gene's germline CDR1 is MNHEY and CDR2 SVGAGI. The CDR3 has 16 residues. Trimming took 6 bases from V and 0 from J, leaving 17 bases between them. This clonotype was seen at least ten times. The antigen is unknown. TCRdb reprocessed the reads via MiXCR and lists one record per CDR3 protein. The table lists over 450,000 distinct CDR3 sequences, over 9% of them singletons. The material sequenced was PBMCs. This TCR was recovered from a human donor in good health (CMV status not recorded). Some clones in this sample may be carry-over from other donors' samples. The chain carries TRBV6-5 and TRBJ1-1; possibly TRBD1 for D (5 bases). The CDR3 coding sequence is TGTGCCAGCAGGGGGGTCCGGGCTATAATGAACACTGAAGCTTTCTTT. Protein product: CASRGVRAIMNTEAFF.